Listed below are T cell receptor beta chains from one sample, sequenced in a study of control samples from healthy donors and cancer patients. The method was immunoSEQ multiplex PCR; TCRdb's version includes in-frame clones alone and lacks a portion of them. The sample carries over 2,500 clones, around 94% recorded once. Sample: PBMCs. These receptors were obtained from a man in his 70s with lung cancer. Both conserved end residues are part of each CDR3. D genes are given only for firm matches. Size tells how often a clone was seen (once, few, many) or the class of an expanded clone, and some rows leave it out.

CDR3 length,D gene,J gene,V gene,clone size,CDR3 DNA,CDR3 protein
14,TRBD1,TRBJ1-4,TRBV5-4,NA,TGTGCCAGCAGCCAAGACAGGGGGCGTGAAAAACTGTTTTTT,CASSQDRGREKLFF
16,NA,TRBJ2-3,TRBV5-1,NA,TGCGCCAGCACTGCCGGGTGGGGGACTAGCACAGATACGCAGTATTTT,CASTAGWGTSTDTQYF
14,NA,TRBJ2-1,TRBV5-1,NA,TGCGCCAGCAGCCACTCAGGGACAAGCAATGAGCAGTTCTTC,CASSHSGTSNEQFF
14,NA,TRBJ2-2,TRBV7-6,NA,TGTGCCAGCAGCCCCGAACCGAACACCGGGGAGCTGTTTTTT,CASSPEPNTGELFF
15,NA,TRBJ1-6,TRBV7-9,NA,TGTGCCAGCAGCTTAGCGGGGGGAGGAAATTCACCCCTCCACTTT,CASSLAGGGNSPLHF
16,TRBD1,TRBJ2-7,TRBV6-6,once,TGTGCCAGCAGTTACTCGAGGGCAGGGGGCCGCCACGAGCAGTACTTC,CASSYSRAGGRHEQYF
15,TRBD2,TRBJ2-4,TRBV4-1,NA,TGCGCCAGCAGCCAAGCAACTAGCGGCCGAAACATTCAGTACTTC,CASSQATSGRNIQYF
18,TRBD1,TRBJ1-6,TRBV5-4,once,TGTGCCAGCGATTGGTGCCCGACAGGGAGGGTAATGGATTCACCCCTCCACTTT,CASDWCPTGRVMDSPLHF
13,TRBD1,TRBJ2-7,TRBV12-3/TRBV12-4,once,TGTGCCAGCAGTTTCGGGACAGGGCGAGAGCAGTACTTC,CASSFGTGREQYF
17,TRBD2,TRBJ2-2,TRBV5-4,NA,TGTGCCAGCAGCTTGGGCTCCCTAGCGGGGGGCACCGGGGAGCTGTTTTTT,CASSLGSLAGGTGELFF
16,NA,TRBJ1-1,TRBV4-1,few,TGCGCCAGCAGCCAAGGACTACAGGGCTACGCCACTGAAGCTTTCTTT,CASSQGLQGYATEAFF
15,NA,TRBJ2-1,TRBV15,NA,TGTGCCACCAGCAGTGGGGCAGGCTCCTACAATGAGCAGTTCTTC,CATSSGAGSYNEQFF
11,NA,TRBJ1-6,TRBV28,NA,TGTGCCAGCGCCGGTAATTCACCCCTCCACTTT,CASAGNSPLHF
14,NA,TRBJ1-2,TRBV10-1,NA,TGCGCCAGCATACCGTTGCGGATCCGCTATGGCTACACCTTC,CASIPLRIRYGYTF
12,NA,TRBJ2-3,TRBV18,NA,TGTGCCAGCTCACTAGACACAGATACGCAGTATTTT,CASSLDTDTQYF
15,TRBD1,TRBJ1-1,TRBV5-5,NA,TGTGCCAGCAGCGCTAAGCGACAGGGAGGCACTGAAGCTTTCTTT,CASSAKRQGGTEAFF
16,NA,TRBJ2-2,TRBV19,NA,TGTGCCAGTAGTACCTCCAGGACACAGAACACCGGGGAGCTGTTTTTT,CASSTSRTQNTGELFF
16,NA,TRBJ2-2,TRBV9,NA,TGTGCCAGCAGCGTCATGTGGGGGGACCCGACCGGGGAGCTGTTTTTT,CASSVMWGDPTGELFF
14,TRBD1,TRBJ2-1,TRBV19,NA,TGTGCCAGTAGCAATCCGGGACAGCACAATGAGCAGTTCTTC,CASSNPGQHNEQFF
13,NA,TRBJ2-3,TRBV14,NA,TGTGCCAGCAGCCAAGACGTGGAAGATACGCAGTATTTT,CASSQDVEDTQYF
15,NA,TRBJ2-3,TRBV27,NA,TGTGCCACCTCCAAACAGGGACAATTCACAGATACGCAGTATTTT,CATSKQGQFTDTQYF
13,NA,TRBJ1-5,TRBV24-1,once,TGTGCCACCAGTGTCTCTGGGTTGCAGCCCCAGCATTTT,CATSVSGLQPQHF
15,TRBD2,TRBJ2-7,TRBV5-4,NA,TGTGCCAGCAGCTCACTGACTAGCGGGGGCTACGAGCAGTACTTC,CASSSLTSGGYEQYF
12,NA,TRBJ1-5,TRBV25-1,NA,TGTGCCAGCAGTTGGGGAGGCGAGCCCCAGCATTTT,CASSWGGEPQHF
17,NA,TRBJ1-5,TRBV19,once,TGTGCCAGTAGTATAGCCCTCGGACAAATTAGCAATCAGCCCCAGCATTTT,CASSIALGQISNQPQHF
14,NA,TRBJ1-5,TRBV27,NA,TGTGCCAGCAGTTTTCGGTCAGGGGATCAGCCCCAGCATTTT,CASSFRSGDQPQHF
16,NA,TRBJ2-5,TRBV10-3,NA,TGTGCCATCAGCGACACAGGTTGGGGTAGTGGAGAGACCCAGTACTTC,CAISDTGWGSGETQYF
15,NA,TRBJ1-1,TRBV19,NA,TGTGCCAGTAGTATTCGGGGCGGGAGTCGGACTGAAGCTTTCTTT,CASSIRGGSRTEAFF
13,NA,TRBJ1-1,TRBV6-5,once,TGTGCCAGCAGTTACTCGTGGAACACTGAAGCTTTCTTT,CASSYSWNTEAFF
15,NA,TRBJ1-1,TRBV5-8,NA,TGTGCCAGCCCTCGGTTGGACGGCCTTAACACTGAAGCTTTCTTT,CASPRLDGLNTEAFF
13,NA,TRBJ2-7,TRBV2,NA,TGTGCCAGCAGGAGGGCAAAGGGGTACGAGCAGTACTTC,CASRRAKGYEQYF
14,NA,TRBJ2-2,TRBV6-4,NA,TGTGCCAGCAGAATCAGGATGAACACCGGGGAGCTGTTTTTT,CASRIRMNTGELFF
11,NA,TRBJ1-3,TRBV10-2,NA,TGCGCCAGCACGTTGGGAAACACCATATATTTT,CASTLGNTIYF
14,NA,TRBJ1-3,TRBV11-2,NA,TGTGCCAGCAGCCCCCTAAAATCCGGAAACACCATATATTTT,CASSPLKSGNTIYF
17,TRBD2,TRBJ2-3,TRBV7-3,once,TGTGCCAGCAGCTTAGCCCGAACTAGCGCAGGCACAGATACGCAGTATTTT,CASSLARTSAGTDTQYF
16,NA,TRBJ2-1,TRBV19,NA,TGTGCCAGTAGTAAAATCGGACAGAGCTCCTACAATGAGCAGTTCTTC,CASSKIGQSSYNEQFF
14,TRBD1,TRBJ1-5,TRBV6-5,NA,TGTGCCAGCAGCCGGGACAGGGCTGATCAGCCCCAGCATTTT,CASSRDRADQPQHF
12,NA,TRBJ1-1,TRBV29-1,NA,TGCAGCGCCCGGACGGGGAACACTGAAGCTTTCTTT,CSARTGNTEAFF
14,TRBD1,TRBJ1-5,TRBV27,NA,TGTGCCAGCAGTTTATCTGACAGGGTGATACCCCAGCATTTT,CASSLSDRVIPQHF
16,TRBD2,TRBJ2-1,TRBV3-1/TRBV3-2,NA,TGTGCCAGCAGCCAAGGCCCCAGCGGGGCCTACAATGAGCAGTTCTTC,CASSQGPSGAYNEQFF
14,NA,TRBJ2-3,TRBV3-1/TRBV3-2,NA,TGTGCCAGCAGCCTCAAGGGCGGCACAGATACGCAGTATTTT,CASSLKGGTDTQYF
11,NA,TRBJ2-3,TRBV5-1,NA,TGCGCCAGCAGCTTGGGGGATACGCAGTATTTT,CASSLGDTQYF
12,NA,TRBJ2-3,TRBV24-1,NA,TGTGCCACCAGTGCGAAGACAGATACGCAGTATTTT,CATSAKTDTQYF
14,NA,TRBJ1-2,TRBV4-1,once,TGCGCCAGCAGCCAGCCCGCGTCTGGGGAAGGCTACACCTTC,CASSQPASGEGYTF
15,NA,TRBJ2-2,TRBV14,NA,TGTGCCAGCAGCCAAGCCGGGGTGAGGACCGGGGAGCTGTTTTTT,CASSQAGVRTGELFF
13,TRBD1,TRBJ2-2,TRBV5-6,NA,TGTGCCAGCTCACTGACAGGGTCCGGGGAGCTGTTTTTT,CASSLTGSGELFF
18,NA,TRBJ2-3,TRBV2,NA,TGTGCCAGCAGCGGGAGAGAGCTAACAGGGTACTACACAGATACGCAGTATTTT,CASSGRELTGYYTDTQYF
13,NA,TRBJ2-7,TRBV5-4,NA,TGTGCCAGCAGCTTGGATCGTGGCCGCGAGCAGTACTTC,CASSLDRGREQYF
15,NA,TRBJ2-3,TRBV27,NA,TGTGCCAGCGCCTGGTGGTCGGGACCTCCAGATACGCAGTATTTT,CASAWWSGPPDTQYF
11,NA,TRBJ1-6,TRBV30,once,TGTGCCTGGAGGAAAAATTCACCCCTCCACTTT,CAWRKNSPLHF
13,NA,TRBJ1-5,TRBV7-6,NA,TGTGCCAGCAGCTTACAAGGTAATCAGCCCCAGCATTTT,CASSLQGNQPQHF
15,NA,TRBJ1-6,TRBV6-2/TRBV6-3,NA,TGTGCCAGCAGTTACCTGGGGGAGGGCGTTTCACCCCTCCACTTT,CASSYLGEGVSPLHF
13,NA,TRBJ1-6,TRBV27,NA,TGTGCCAGCAGTGGGGTGTCGAATTCACCCCTCCACTTT,CASSGVSNSPLHF
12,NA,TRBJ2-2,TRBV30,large,TGTGCCTGGAGTGGAGACACCGGGGAGCTGTTTTTT,CAWSGDTGELFF
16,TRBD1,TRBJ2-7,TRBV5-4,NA,TGTGCCAGCAGCTCGCCAGCCGGGACAGGGGCAGGTGAGCAGTACTTC,CASSSPAGTGAGEQYF
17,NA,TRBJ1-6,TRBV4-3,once,TGCGCCAGCAGCCAACGGGGTGGGGGGGCTGGTAATTCACCCCTCCACTTT,CASSQRGGGAGNSPLHF
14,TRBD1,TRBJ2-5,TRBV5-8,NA,TGTGCCAGCACCCCTGACAGGGGACGAGAGACCCAGTACTTC,CASTPDRGRETQYF